This entry concerns a single T cell receptor beta chain. immunoSEQ v3.0 was run at survey level. Profiled with immunoSEQ multiplex PCR; TCRdb holds only in-frame clones, not every one. In the table there are around 20,000 clones, over 75% of which are singletons. This entry comes from a study of long-term antiretroviral therapy in people with HIV. Germline lookup yields CDR1 MNHNS and CDR2 SASEGT. CDR3 length equals 14 residues. V was shortened by 2 bases and J by 2 bases, with 10 bases between the two germline ends. The sequencing here drew on unsorted PBMCs, taken 4.2 years after starting antiretroviral therapy. The sequence came from a man between 45 and 60 years old with HIV. V and J are TRBV6-1 and TRBJ2-7, with D perhaps TRBD1 (5 bases). The DNA of the CDR3 is TGTGCCAGCAGTGAAAGGGGAAGGGCCTACGAGCAGTACTTC. This codes for CASSERGRAYEQYF.